A selection of T cell receptor beta chains follows, all from one sample in a study of Graves' ophthalmopathy and Graves' hyperthyroidism. TCRdb re-called the multiplex PCR reads with MiXCR, one entry per CDR3 protein. The sample records roughly 480,000 distinct CDR3 sequences, roughly 14% being singletons. The sample taken for sequencing was blood. These receptors were collected from a woman aged 30 to 39 with Graves' ophthalmopathy. Each CDR3 is given with its conserved first and last residue. Fields, in order: D gene, J gene, V gene, clone size, CDR3 protein, CDR3 DNA. D genes are given only for firm matches. The size field is filled for only some rows; it gives once, few, many or a size class.

d_call: TRBD1
j_call: TRBJ2-5
v_call: TRBV30
clone_size: -
cdr3_aa: CAWSEGQGHLQETQYF
cdr3_nt: TGTGCCTGGAGTGAGGGACAGGGACATTTACAAGAGACCCAGTACTTC

d_call: TRBD1
j_call: TRBJ1-1
v_call: TRBV5-1
clone_size: many
cdr3_aa: CASTTQGETEAFF
cdr3_nt: TGCGCCAGCACCACACAGGGGGAAACTGAAGCTTTCTTT

d_call: -
j_call: TRBJ1-2
v_call: TRBV12-3/TRBV12-4
clone_size: many
cdr3_aa: CASSLVTGGGGGYTF
cdr3_nt: TGTGCCAGCAGTTTAGTTACAGGCGGTGGAGGAGGCTACACCTTC

d_call: -
j_call: TRBJ2-7
v_call: TRBV6-1
clone_size: many
cdr3_aa: CASSEVVTATYEQYF
cdr3_nt: TGTGCCAGCAGTGAAGTTGTGACAGCTACCTACGAGCAGTACTTC

d_call: -
j_call: TRBJ1-6
v_call: TRBV7-3
clone_size: few
cdr3_aa: CASSLLISAYNSPLHF
cdr3_nt: TGTGCCAGCAGCTTACTCATAAGCGCCTATAATTCACCCCTCCACTTT

d_call: -
j_call: TRBJ1-6
v_call: TRBV6-1
clone_size: many
cdr3_aa: CASSPPRRGGGSPLHF
cdr3_nt: TGTGCCAGCAGTCCCCCGCGGAGGGGGGGGGGATCACCCCTCCACTTT

d_call: -
j_call: TRBJ2-7
v_call: TRBV5-1
clone_size: many
cdr3_aa: CASTPHGPSYEQYF
cdr3_nt: TGCGCCAGCACCCCCCACGGTCCCTCCTACGAGCAGTACTTC

d_call: -
j_call: TRBJ1-1
v_call: TRBV5-1
clone_size: many
cdr3_aa: CASSSTPTPNTEAFF
cdr3_nt: TGCGCCAGCAGCTCCACCCCCACGCCGAACACTGAAGCTTTCTTT

d_call: -
j_call: TRBJ1-1
v_call: TRBV11-2
clone_size: many
cdr3_aa: CASSLVGQGLSMNTEAFF
cdr3_nt: TGTGCCAGCAGCTTAGTGGGGCAGGGCTTGTCAATGAACACTGAAGCTTTCTTT

d_call: -
j_call: TRBJ2-5
v_call: TRBV7-9
clone_size: once
cdr3_aa: CASSFTYETQYF
cdr3_nt: TGTGCCAGCAGCTTCACCTACGAGACCCAGTACTTC

d_call: TRBD1
j_call: TRBJ1-2
v_call: TRBV28
clone_size: many
cdr3_aa: CASSYTGEAGYTF
cdr3_nt: TGTGCCAGCAGCTACACAGGGGAAGCTGGCTACACCTTC

d_call: -
j_call: TRBJ1-2
v_call: TRBV9
clone_size: many
cdr3_aa: CASSFEGRGGDGYTF
cdr3_nt: TGTGCCAGCAGCTTCGAAGGCAGGGGAGGGGATGGCTACACCTTC

d_call: -
j_call: TRBJ1-3
v_call: TRBV11-1
clone_size: few
cdr3_aa: CASSLKIGSGPPSGNTIYF
cdr3_nt: TGTGCCAGCAGCTTAAAGATAGGGAGTGGGCCCCCATCTGGAAACACCATATATTTT

d_call: -
j_call: TRBJ1-5
v_call: TRBV19
clone_size: many
cdr3_aa: CAVAYRGQGQPQHF
cdr3_nt: TGTGCCGTGGCTTACCGGGGACAAGGTCAGCCCCAGCATTTT

d_call: -
j_call: TRBJ2-4
v_call: TRBV28
clone_size: many
cdr3_aa: CASSFIRGAKNIQYF
cdr3_nt: TGTGCCAGCAGTTTCATCAGGGGAGCCAAAAACATTCAGTACTTC

d_call: -
j_call: TRBJ2-4
v_call: TRBV3-1
clone_size: -
cdr3_aa: CASSQDIFLAKNIQYF
cdr3_nt: TGTGCCAGCAGCCAAGACATTTTCCTAGCCAAAAACATTCAGTACTTC

d_call: -
j_call: TRBJ1-1
v_call: TRBV7-3
clone_size: many
cdr3_aa: CASGISGNTEAFF
cdr3_nt: TGTGCCAGCGGGATATCAGGAAACACTGAAGCTTTCTTT

d_call: TRBD1
j_call: TRBJ1-5
v_call: TRBV27
clone_size: many
cdr3_aa: CASSFTDRGTNSNQPQHF
cdr3_nt: TGTGCCAGCAGTTTCACAGACAGGGGGACCAATAGCAATCAGCCCCAGCATTTT

d_call: TRBD1
j_call: TRBJ1-1
v_call: TRBV27
clone_size: many
cdr3_aa: CASGTVSTEAFF
cdr3_nt: TGTGCCAGCGGGACAGTCTCCACTGAAGCTTTCTTT

d_call: TRBD2
j_call: TRBJ2-5
v_call: TRBV20-1
clone_size: many
cdr3_aa: CSATLAGAETQYF
cdr3_nt: TGCAGTGCTACTTTAGCGGGAGCAGAGACCCAGTACTTC

d_call: TRBD1
j_call: TRBJ2-7
v_call: TRBV28
clone_size: many
cdr3_aa: CASSKTGTGSYEQYF
cdr3_nt: TGTGCCAGCAGCAAAACCGGGACAGGGTCCTACGAGCAGTACTTC

d_call: -
j_call: TRBJ1-2
v_call: TRBV29-1
clone_size: many
cdr3_aa: CSVEGGPPNYGYTF
cdr3_nt: TGCAGCGTTGAGGGGGGCCCTCCTAACTATGGCTACACCTTC

d_call: -
j_call: TRBJ1-1
v_call: TRBV11-3
clone_size: many
cdr3_aa: CASSLWSNTEAFF
cdr3_nt: TGTGCCAGCAGCTTATGGTCGAACACTGAAGCTTTCTTT

d_call: -
j_call: TRBJ2-7
v_call: TRBV6-1
clone_size: -
cdr3_aa: CASSNQMGWEQYF
cdr3_nt: TGTGCCAGCAGTAATCAGATGGGTTGGGAGCAGTACTTC

d_call: -
j_call: TRBJ2-2
v_call: TRBV13
clone_size: few
cdr3_aa: CASFHTGELFF
cdr3_nt: TGTGCCAGCTTCCATACCGGGGAGCTGTTTTTT

d_call: TRBD2
j_call: TRBJ2-7
v_call: TRBV20-1
clone_size: many
cdr3_aa: CSAGMASGTPYEQYF
cdr3_nt: TGCAGTGCAGGAATGGCTAGCGGGACTCCCTACGAGCAGTACTTC

d_call: -
j_call: TRBJ2-7
v_call: TRBV6-5
clone_size: many
cdr3_aa: CASSYSNTYEQYF
cdr3_nt: TGTGCCAGCAGTTACTCGAATACCTACGAGCAGTACTTC

d_call: TRBD1
j_call: TRBJ2-2
v_call: TRBV6-9
clone_size: many
cdr3_aa: CASSPLWDPSDRATNTGELFF
cdr3_nt: TGTGCCAGCAGCCCTTTATGGGACCCCTCCGACAGGGCAACGAACACCGGGGAGCTGTTTTTT

d_call: TRBD1
j_call: TRBJ1-5
v_call: TRBV18
clone_size: few
cdr3_aa: CASSPAAPGQLLSNQPQHF
cdr3_nt: TGTGCCAGCTCACCGGCAGCCCCGGGACAGTTGTTAAGCAATCAGCCCCAGCATTTT

d_call: -
j_call: TRBJ1-5
v_call: TRBV19
clone_size: many
cdr3_aa: CASSTGLLGGQPQHF
cdr3_nt: TGTGCCAGTAGTACGGGACTCCTGGGAGGACAGCCCCAGCATTTT

d_call: TRBD1
j_call: TRBJ2-7
v_call: TRBV7-9
clone_size: -
cdr3_aa: CASSRVGDSPYEQYF
cdr3_nt: TGTGCCAGCAGCAGAGTCGGGGACAGCCCCTACGAGCAGTACTTC